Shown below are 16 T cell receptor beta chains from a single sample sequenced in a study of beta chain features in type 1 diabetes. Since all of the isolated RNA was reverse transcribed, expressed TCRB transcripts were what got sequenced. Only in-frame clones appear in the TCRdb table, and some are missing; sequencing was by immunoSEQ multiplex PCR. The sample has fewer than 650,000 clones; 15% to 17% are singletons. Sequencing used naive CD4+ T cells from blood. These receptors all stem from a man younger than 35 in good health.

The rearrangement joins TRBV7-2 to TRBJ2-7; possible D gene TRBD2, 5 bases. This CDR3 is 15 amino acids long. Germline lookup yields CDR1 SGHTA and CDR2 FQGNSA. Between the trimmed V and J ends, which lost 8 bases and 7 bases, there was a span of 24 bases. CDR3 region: CASVNRYLPSGEQYF. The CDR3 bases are TGTGCCAGCGTTAATAGATATCTCCCATCGGGGGAGCAGTACTTC.

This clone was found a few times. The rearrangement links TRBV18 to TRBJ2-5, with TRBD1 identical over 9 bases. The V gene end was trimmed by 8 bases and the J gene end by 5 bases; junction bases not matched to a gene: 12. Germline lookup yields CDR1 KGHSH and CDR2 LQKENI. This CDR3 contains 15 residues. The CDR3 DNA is TGTGCCAGCCGCGACCTGGGACAGGGAGGCGAGACCCAGTACTTC. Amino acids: CASRDLGQGGETQYF.

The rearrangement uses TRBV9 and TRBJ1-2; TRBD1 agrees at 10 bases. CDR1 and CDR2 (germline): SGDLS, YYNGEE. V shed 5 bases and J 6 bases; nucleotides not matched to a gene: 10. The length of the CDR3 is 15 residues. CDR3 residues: CASSRGDRGLDGYTF. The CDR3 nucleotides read TGTGCCAGCAGTCGTGGGGACAGGGGTTTGGATGGCTACACCTTC.

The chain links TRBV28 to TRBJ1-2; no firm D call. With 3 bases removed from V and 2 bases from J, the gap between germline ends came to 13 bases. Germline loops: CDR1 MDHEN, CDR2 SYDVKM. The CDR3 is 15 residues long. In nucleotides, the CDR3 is TGTGCCAGCAGTTTGAACGGGGTGGCAAACTATGGCTACACCTTC. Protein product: CASSLNGVANYGYTF.

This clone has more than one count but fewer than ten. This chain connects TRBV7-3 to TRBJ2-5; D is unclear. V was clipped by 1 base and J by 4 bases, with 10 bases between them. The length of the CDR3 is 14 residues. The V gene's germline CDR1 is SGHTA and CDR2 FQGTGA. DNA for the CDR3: TGTGCCAGCAGCTTAAACGCGGTAGGAGAGACCCAGTACTTC. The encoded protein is CASSLNAVGETQYF.

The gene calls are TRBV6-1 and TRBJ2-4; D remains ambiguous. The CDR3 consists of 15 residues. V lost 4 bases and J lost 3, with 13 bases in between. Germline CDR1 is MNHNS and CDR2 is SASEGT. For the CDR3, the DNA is TGTGCCAGCAGTGCACAACCCCTGGGCAAAAACATTCAGTACTTC. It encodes CASSAQPLGKNIQYF.

The CDR3 here is CASSLLSLTGRQETQYF. In nucleotides, the CDR3 is TGTGCCAGCAGTCTATTATCCCTGACAGGGAGACAGGAGACCCAGTACTTC. The chain couples TRBV27 to TRBJ2-5, with 7 positions matching TRBD1. The V and J ends lost 5 bases and 5 bases, in that order; junction bases with no gene match: 17. Per the germline V gene, CDR1 is MNHEY and CDR2 is SMNVEV (reference sequence). The CDR3 has 17 amino acids.

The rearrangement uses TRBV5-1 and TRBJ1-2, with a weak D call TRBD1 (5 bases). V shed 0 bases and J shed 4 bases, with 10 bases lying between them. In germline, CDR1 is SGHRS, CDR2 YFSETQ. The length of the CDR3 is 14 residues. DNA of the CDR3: TGCGCCAGCAGCTTGGTGACAGATACCTATGGCTACACCTTC. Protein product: CASSLVTDTYGYTF.

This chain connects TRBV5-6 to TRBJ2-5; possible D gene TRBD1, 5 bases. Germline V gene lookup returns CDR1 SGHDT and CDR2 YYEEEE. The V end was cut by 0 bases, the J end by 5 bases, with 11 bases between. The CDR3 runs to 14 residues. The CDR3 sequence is CASSLGRAAETQYF. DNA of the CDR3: TGTGCCAGCAGCTTGGGCAGGGCGGCGGAGACCCAGTACTTC.

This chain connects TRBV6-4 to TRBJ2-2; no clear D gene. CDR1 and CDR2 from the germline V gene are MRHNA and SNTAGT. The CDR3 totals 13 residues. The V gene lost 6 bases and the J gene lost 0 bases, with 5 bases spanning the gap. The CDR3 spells CASSITNTGELFF. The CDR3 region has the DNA TGTGCCAGCAGCATCACGAACACCGGGGAGCTGTTTTTT.

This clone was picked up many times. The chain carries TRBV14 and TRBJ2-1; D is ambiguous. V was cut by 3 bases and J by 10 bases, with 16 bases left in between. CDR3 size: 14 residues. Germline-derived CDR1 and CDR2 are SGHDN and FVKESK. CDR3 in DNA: TGTGCCAGCAGCCACGTTGTGATAGCCCGGGAGCAGTTCTTC. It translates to CASSHVVIAREQFF.

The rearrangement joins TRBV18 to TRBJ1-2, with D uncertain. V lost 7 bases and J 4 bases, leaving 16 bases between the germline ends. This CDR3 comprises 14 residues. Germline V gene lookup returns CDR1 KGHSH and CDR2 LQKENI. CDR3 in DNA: TGTGCCAGCTTCCGGGCCCGTAACTCCTATGGCTACACCTTC. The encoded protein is CASFRARNSYGYTF.

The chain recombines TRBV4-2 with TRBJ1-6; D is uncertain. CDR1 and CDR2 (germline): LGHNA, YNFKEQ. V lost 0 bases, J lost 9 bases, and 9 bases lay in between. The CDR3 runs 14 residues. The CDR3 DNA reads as TGTGCCAGCAGCCAAGAACCAGCGGGTTCACCCCTCCACTTT. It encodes CASSQEPAGSPLHF.

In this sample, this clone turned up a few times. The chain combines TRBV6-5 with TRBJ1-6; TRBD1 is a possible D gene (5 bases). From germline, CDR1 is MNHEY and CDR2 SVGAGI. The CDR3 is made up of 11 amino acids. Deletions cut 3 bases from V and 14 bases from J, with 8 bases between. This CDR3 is CASSYGGTLHF. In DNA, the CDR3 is TGTGCCAGCAGTTATGGGGGGACCCTCCACTTT.

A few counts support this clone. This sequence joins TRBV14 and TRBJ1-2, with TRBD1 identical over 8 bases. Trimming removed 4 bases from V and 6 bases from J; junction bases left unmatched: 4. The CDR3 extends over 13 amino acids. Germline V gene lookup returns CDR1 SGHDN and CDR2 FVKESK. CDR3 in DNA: TGTGCCAGCAGCCCAGACAGGGGCCATGGCTACACCTTC. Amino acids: CASSPDRGHGYTF.

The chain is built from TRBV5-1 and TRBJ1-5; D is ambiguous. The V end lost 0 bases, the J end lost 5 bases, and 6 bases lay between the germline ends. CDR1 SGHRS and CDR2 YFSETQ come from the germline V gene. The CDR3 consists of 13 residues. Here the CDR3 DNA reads TGCGCCAGCAGCTTGGAGCCCGATCAGCCCCAGCATTTT. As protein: CASSLEPDQPQHF.